A selection of T cell receptor beta chains follows, all from one sample in a study of T cell repertoires in ileal Crohn's disease. The repertoire was sequenced with immunoSEQ multiplex PCR; TCRdb's copy has only in-frame clones and lacks some. Among thousands of clones listed, around 80% were seen once. Sequencing input: ileal tissue. These receptors were collected from an adult with Crohn's disease. Each CDR3 is given with its conserved first and last residue. The D gene is left open where the match is weak. The size of a clone is reported for some rows only, either as once, few or many, or as a class for expanded clones.

v_call	d_call	j_call	clone_size	cdr3_nt	cdr3_aa
TRBV5-1	NA	TRBJ1-4	once	TGCGCCAGCAGCTTGGGTCGAGAGGGTGAAAAACTGTTTTTT	CASSLGREGEKLFF
TRBV14	TRBD2	TRBJ2-1	NA	TGTGCCAGCAGCCAAGTCGGACTAGCGGGAGGGCCTCGTAATGAGCAGTTCTTC	CASSQVGLAGGPRNEQFF
TRBV7-2	NA	TRBJ2-7	once	TGTGCCAGCAGCTTAGTAGGAGGCTATGGAGAAGAGCAGTACTTC	CASSLVGGYGEEQYF
TRBV6-5	NA	TRBJ1-1	NA	TGTGCCAGCAGCAAACCAGGGGTCCCTGAAGCTTTCTTT	CASSKPGVPEAFF
TRBV28	NA	TRBJ2-7	NA	TGTGCCAGCAGTTCACGGGACAATTCGAACTACGAGCAGTACTTC	CASSSRDNSNYEQYF
TRBV9	TRBD1	TRBJ2-3	NA	TGTGCCAGCAGCGTAGCGGGACAGAGCACAGATACGCAGTATTTT	CASSVAGQSTDTQYF
TRBV28	NA	TRBJ2-7	NA	TGTGCCAGCACCCAAGGTGGAGTTTCCTACGAGCAGTACTTC	CASTQGGVSYEQYF
TRBV7-9	TRBD1	TRBJ1-2	few	TGTGCCAGCAGCTTAGGGGACAGACGTGGCTACACCTTC	CASSLGDRRGYTF
TRBV6-6	NA	TRBJ1-1	once	TGTGCCAGCAGTCCCCGGGATGAAGCTTTCTTT	CASSPRDEAFF
TRBV14	TRBD2	TRBJ2-5	once	TGTGCCAGCAGCCAAATCAGGACTAGCTACCAAGAGACCCAGTACTTC	CASSQIRTSYQETQYF
TRBV5-5	TRBD1	TRBJ2-7	NA	TGTGCCAGCAGCCCCGGGACAGGGGGCGTGTTGCAGTACTTC	CASSPGTGGVLQYF
TRBV5-1	NA	TRBJ2-7	NA	TGCGCCAGCAGCCTTTACGACGGGGAGCAGTACTTC	CASSLYDGEQYF
TRBV19	NA	TRBJ1-6	NA	TGTGCCAGTAGTGTACGGGATAATTCACCCCTCCACTTT	CASSVRDNSPLHF
TRBV28	TRBD2	TRBJ2-7	NA	TGTGCCAGCAACATTCTAGCGGGGGACCCCAAGCAGTACTTC	CASNILAGDPKQYF
TRBV6-4	TRBD2	TRBJ2-3	once	TGTGCCAGCAGTGAACTGGCGGGGGGGCAAGATACGCAGTATTTT	CASSELAGGQDTQYF
TRBV30	NA	TRBJ2-5	NA	TGTGCCACAAGGGCCGGGGGGCCATGGGAGACCCAGTACTTC	CATRAGGPWETQYF
TRBV10-3	NA	TRBJ2-7	NA	TGTGCCATCAGTGAGGGGGGGGCGCAGGAAGAGCAGTACTTC	CAISEGGAQEEQYF
TRBV5-1	TRBD2	TRBJ2-5	NA	TGCGCCAGCAGCTGGGGGGGACTAGCGGGAGAAGAGGCCCAGTACTTC	CASSWGGLAGEEAQYF
TRBV29-1	NA	TRBJ2-2	NA	TGCAGCGTTGACTCAGGGCGGTCCGGGGAGCTGTTTTTT	CSVDSGRSGELFF
TRBV4-1	TRBD2	TRBJ2-7	few	TGCGCCAGCAGTCCAGGACTAGCGGGAGAGACCTACGAGCAGTACTTC	CASSPGLAGETYEQYF
TRBV27	NA	TRBJ2-7	few	TGTGCCAGCAGTTTAACCCCAGGGACCTACGAGCAGTACTTC	CASSLTPGTYEQYF
TRBV18	TRBD1	TRBJ2-7	NA	TGTGCCAGCTCGCAGGACAGGGTTCCGGTCGAGCAGTACTTC	CASSQDRVPVEQYF
TRBV6-5	NA	TRBJ1-5	NA	TGTGCCAGCAGTCAGGACATTGGTCGTCCCCAGCATTTT	CASSQDIGRPQHF
TRBV6-4	TRBD1	TRBJ2-3	NA	TGTGCCAGCAGTGACGGGACAGGGGGGACAGATACGCAGTATTTT	CASSDGTGGTDTQYF
TRBV5-1	NA	TRBJ2-5	NA	TGCGCCAGCAGCTACAGGGGGGGGCGAGAGACCCAGTACTTC	CASSYRGGRETQYF
TRBV6-5	TRBD1	TRBJ2-5	NA	TGTGCCAGCAGTTGGAGGACAGGGGTAAGAGAGACCCAGTACTTC	CASSWRTGVRETQYF
TRBV27	TRBD1	TRBJ1-4	once	TGTGCCAGCAGCCTTCTCAGGGGGCGCAATGAAAAACTGTTTTTT	CASSLLRGRNEKLFF
TRBV10-2	NA	TRBJ1-5	NA	TGCGCCAGCGGATCCCAGGGGAAGCAGCCCCAGCATTTT	CASGSQGKQPQHF
TRBV11-3	TRBD1	TRBJ2-2	NA	TGTGCCAGCAGCTTAGGGCCGGGACAGGGGAAGGCCGGGGAGCTGTTTTTT	CASSLGPGQGKAGELFF
TRBV5-6	TRBD1	TRBJ2-7	NA	TGTGCCAGCAGCTTGAGACCGGGCAGGGGGTTCTACGAGCAGTACTTC	CASSLRPGRGFYEQYF
TRBV4-3	NA	TRBJ1-3	once	TGCGCCAGCAGCCAAGACAGTGCTTACGGGTTTGGGGGAAACACCATATATTTT	CASSQDSAYGFGGNTIYF
TRBV28	NA	TRBJ1-6	NA	TGTGCCAGCAGTTTAAGAGAGCTAAGCTCCTATAATTCACCCCTCCACTTT	CASSLRELSSYNSPLHF
TRBV18	TRBD1	TRBJ2-2	NA	TGTGCCAGCACGACGGACAGGGGGACCGGGGAGCTGTTTTTT	CASTTDRGTGELFF
TRBV6-5	TRBD1	TRBJ1-2	NA	TGTGCCAGCAGGGCCGGGACAGGACATGGCTACACCTTC	CASRAGTGHGYTF
TRBV6-1	TRBD1	TRBJ1-2	few	TGTGCCAGCAGTGAGTCCTTAGGGGGCGCGGGCTATGGCTACACCTTC	CASSESLGGAGYGYTF
TRBV7-3	NA	TRBJ2-3	NA	TGTGCCAGCAGCTCCTCGGAGGCAGATACGCAGTATTTT	CASSSSEADTQYF
TRBV19	NA	TRBJ2-5	once	TGTGCCAGTAGTAGAGCTTTAGGGGGAGAGACCCAGTACTTC	CASSRALGGETQYF
TRBV4-3	TRBD1	TRBJ2-7	NA	TGCGCCAGCAGCCTCAGGACAGGCGTGTTCCACGAGCAGTACTTC	CASSLRTGVFHEQYF
TRBV30	NA	TRBJ1-2	NA	TGTGCCTGGAGTGCGGACAGACTGAACTATGGCTACACCTTC	CAWSADRLNYGYTF
TRBV5-5	NA	TRBJ2-3	NA	TGTGCCAGCAGCTACGAGGTTCTCACAGATACGCAGTATTTT	CASSYEVLTDTQYF
TRBV5-8	NA	TRBJ1-4	few	TGTGCCAGCAGCTTGGGCAGGGAAGTTGGATGGGCTAATGAAAAACTGTTTTTT	CASSLGREVGWANEKLFF
TRBV25-1	NA	TRBJ2-1	NA	TGTGCCAGCAGTGAACTCCGGCAGGGATCCTACAATGAGCAGTTCTTC	CASSELRQGSYNEQFF
TRBV28	NA	TRBJ2-6	NA	TGTGCCAGCAGTTTATTGGGGGGAGGCTCTGGGGCCAACGTCCTGACTTTC	CASSLLGGGSGANVLTF
TRBV7-9	TRBD1	TRBJ1-4	NA	TGTGCCAGCACCCGTACAGGGGGTGGCGAAAAACTGTTTTTT	CASTRTGGGEKLFF
TRBV5-5	TRBD1	TRBJ1-4	once	TGTGCCAGCAGCCACCGGGACAGAGCAACTAATGAAAAACTGTTTTTT	CASSHRDRATNEKLFF
TRBV7-2	NA	TRBJ2-1	once	TGTGCCAGCAGCTTAGTCTTGCGGTACAATGAGCAGTTCTTC	CASSLVLRYNEQFF
TRBV5-1	TRBD1	TRBJ2-5	NA	TGCGCCAGCAGCTTGCGTGCGGGGACAGGGGACGAGACCCAGTACTTC	CASSLRAGTGDETQYF
TRBV27	NA	TRBJ1-2	NA	TGTGCCAGCAGTTCCAGACAGAGTACTAACTATGGCTACACCTTC	CASSSRQSTNYGYTF
TRBV11-2	NA	TRBJ1-1	NA	TGTGCCAGCAGCTTAGGCCGGACAACAGCTTTCTTT	CASSLGRTTAFF
TRBV9	NA	TRBJ2-7	NA	TGTGCCAGCAGCGTAGATGTAAGTTACGAGCAGTACTTC	CASSVDVSYEQYF
TRBV5-6	TRBD1	TRBJ1-2	once	TGTGCCAGCAGCTTGACCGGGACAGAGGGAAATGGCTACACCTTC	CASSLTGTEGNGYTF